A single sample gave rise to the 16 T cell receptor beta chains below, sequenced in a study of T-cell memory formation after mild COVID-19. TCRdb fed the 5' RACE reads into MiXCR, producing one record per CDR3 protein. The repertoire consists of a few hundred thousand distinct CDR3 sequences, with about a fifth occurring once and the leading ten covering about 8.2%. Sequenced sample: PBMCs or a T cell subset sorted from them (not recorded which). The source is an adult woman who had mild COVID-19 (a few samples of this study predate the infection). Cell type and time point are not known.

This clonotype was picked up many times. V gene TRBV20-1 combines with J gene TRBJ2-2; 8 bases match TRBD1. This CDR3 is built from 12 residues. Germline CDR1 and CDR2: DFQATT and SNEGSKA (reference sequence). J lost 6 bases, V lost 3 bases, and 0 bases had no gene match. The CDR3 sequence: CSARGQAGELFF. The DNA of the CDR3 is TGCAGTGCTAGGGGACAGGCCGGGGAGCTGTTTTTT.

This clonotype occurred a few times. The chain joins TRBV20-1 to TRBJ2-7; D might be TRBD1 (6 bases). Germline CDR1 reads DFQATT; CDR2 reads SNEGSKA (reference sequence). The CDR3 is 13 residues long. The V and J ends lost 4 bases and 6 bases respectively, with 16 bases between them. CDR3 DNA sequence: TGCAGTGCTACGGACAGAAGCCCCTTCGAGCAGTACTTC. It specifies CSATDRSPFEQYF.

This clonotype was counted a few times. The J gene is TRBJ2-7, the V gene TRBV5-5; 7 nucleotides match TRBD1. The CDR3 length is 13 residues. Losses at the gene ends were 5 bases for V and 6 bases for J; bases not matched to a gene: 8. Germline V gene sequence: CDR1 SGHKS, CDR2 YYEKEE (reference sequence). The CDR3 here is CASSQTGKAEQYF. CDR3 nucleotide sequence: TGTGCCAGCAGTCAGACAGGGAAGGCCGAGCAGTACTTC.

This clonotype has only a few counts. V gene TRBV7-9 combines with J gene TRBJ2-3, with D perhaps TRBD1 or TRBD2 (5 bases each). CDR3 length equals 12 residues. The V end was cut by 5 bases, the J end by 10 bases, with 13 bases between. From germline, CDR1 is SEHNR and CDR2 FQNEAQ (reference sequence). CDR3 coding DNA: TGTGCCAGCAGCCGGGACCCCAGTCCGCAGTATTTT. Protein: CASSRDPSPQYF.

This clonotype was found a few times. The V and J genes are TRBV19 and TRBJ2-1, with 8 bases aligning to TRBD2. V gave up 4 bases and J gave up 4 bases; unmatched junction bases: 3. The CDR3 spans 14 residues. CDR1 and CDR2 (germline): LNHDA, SQIVND (reference sequence). CDR3 sequence: CASSTLAGYNEQFF. DNA of the CDR3: TGTGCCAGTAGTACTCTAGCGGGTTACAATGAGCAGTTCTTC.

In its sample, this clonotype was seen a few times. The chain uses TRBV6-2 or TRBV6-3 and TRBJ1-5; D unresolved. The CDR3 totals 11 residues. Trimming cost V 6 bases and J 7 bases, with 7 bases left between them. Germline-derived CDR1 and CDR2 are MNHEY and SVGEGT. CDR3 sequence: CASSDGQPQHF. In nucleotides, the CDR3 is TGTGCCAGCAGCGACGGACAGCCCCAGCATTTT.

The genes are TRBV12-3 or TRBV12-4 and TRBJ1-4; possibly TRBD1 for D (6 bases). V lost 5 bases to trimming and J lost 8 bases, with 12 bases between them. There are 13 residues in the CDR3. CDR3 protein: CASSTGIQEKLFF. The CDR3 region has the DNA TGTGCCAGCAGTACAGGGATACAGGAAAAACTGTTTTTT.

The chain links TRBV10-2 to TRBJ1-2; 8 bases line up with TRBD1. CDR3 size: 14 residues. J lost 5 bases, V lost 6 bases, and 8 bases had no gene match. CDR1 and CDR2 from the germline V gene are WSHSY and SAAADI. The CDR3 sequence is CASRDSGTGYGYTF. CDR3 in DNA: TGCGCCAGCAGAGATTCCGGGACAGGTTATGGCTACACCTTC.

This clonotype occurred a few times. The genes are TRBV6-5 and TRBJ2-7; 8 nucleotides align to TRBD1. Looked up from germline, CDR1 is MNHEY and CDR2 is SVGAGI. The V segment lost 2 bases and the J segment 7 bases; nucleotides outside the gene matches: 10. The CDR3 consists of 15 residues. The CDR3, as DNA: TGTGCCAGCAGTTACCCCGACAGGGGAAGAGGGGAGCAGTACTTC. This translates into CASSYPDRGRGEQYF.

The J gene is TRBJ2-7, the V gene TRBV27; TRBD1 agrees at 7 bases. Germline lookup yields CDR1 MNHEY and CDR2 SMNVEV (reference sequence). The CDR3 is made up of 14 amino acids. Trimming cost V 4 bases and J 5 bases; bases outside gene matches: 8. The CDR3: CASSSPTRGNEQYF. CDR3 bases: TGTGCCAGCAGTTCGCCGACCAGGGGGAACGAGCAGTACTTC.

The chain uses TRBV4-2 and TRBJ2-7, with a tentative D call TRBD1 (5 bases). Germline CDR1 LGHNA, CDR2 YNFKEQ. CDR3 size: 15 residues. V lost 2 bases to trimming and J lost 0 bases, with 11 bases between them. The chain's CDR3 is CASSQTSGNSYEQYF. The CDR3 DNA reads TGTGCCAGCAGCCAAACCTCAGGGAACTCCTACGAGCAGTACTTC.

This clonotype was counted between two and nine times. This chain connects TRBV10-3 to TRBJ2-1; 10 bases agree with TRBD1. V gave up 2 bases and J gave up 0 bases; unmatched junction bases: 4. The CDR3 has 17 residues. Per the germline V gene, CDR1 is ENHRY and CDR2 is SYGVKD. The CDR3 region is CAISEGTGASSYNEQFF. In DNA, the CDR3 is TGTGCCATCAGTGAGGGGACAGGGGCTAGCTCCTACAATGAGCAGTTCTTC.

CDR3: CATSDLAGSYNEQFF. DNA for the CDR3: TGTGCCACCAGTGATTTGGCGGGTTCCTACAATGAGCAGTTCTTC. The J gene is TRBJ2-1, the V gene TRBV24-1; D possibly corresponds to TRBD2 (5 bases). Looked up from germline, CDR1 is KGHDR and CDR2 is SFDVKD. The length of the CDR3 is 15 residues. V was cut by 0 bases and J by 1 base, with 6 bases left in between.

V and J are TRBV7-2 and TRBJ1-3, with D uncertain. The CDR3 has 16 amino acids. Germline loops: CDR1 SGHTA, CDR2 FQGNSA. V was trimmed by 3 bases and J by 0 bases, leaving 12 bases between them. The CDR3 is CASSLARLGSGNTIYF. For the CDR3, the DNA is TGTGCCAGCAGCTTGGCCAGGCTGGGCTCTGGAAACACCATATATTTT.

The chain is built from TRBV4-2 and TRBJ2-3; D is unclear. CDR1 is LGHNA and CDR2 is YNFKEQ in the germline V gene. The CDR3 extends over 15 amino acids. V lost 0 bases and J lost 1, with 8 bases in between. CDR3 protein: CASSQEPVGTDTQYF. The CDR3 region has the DNA TGTGCCAGCAGCCAAGAGCCAGTTGGCACAGATACGCAGTATTTT.

The V gene is TRBV7-8, the J gene TRBJ2-4; a possible D gene is TRBD2 (5 bases). Germline CDR1 SGHVS, CDR2 FQNEAQ. Deletions cut 4 bases from V and 3 bases from J, with 16 bases between. The CDR3 sequence is 16 residues long. The CDR3 DNA sequence: TGTGCCAGCAGCTCACTACGGGATCTCGGCAAAAACATTCAGTACTTC. Protein sequence: CASSSLRDLGKNIQYF.